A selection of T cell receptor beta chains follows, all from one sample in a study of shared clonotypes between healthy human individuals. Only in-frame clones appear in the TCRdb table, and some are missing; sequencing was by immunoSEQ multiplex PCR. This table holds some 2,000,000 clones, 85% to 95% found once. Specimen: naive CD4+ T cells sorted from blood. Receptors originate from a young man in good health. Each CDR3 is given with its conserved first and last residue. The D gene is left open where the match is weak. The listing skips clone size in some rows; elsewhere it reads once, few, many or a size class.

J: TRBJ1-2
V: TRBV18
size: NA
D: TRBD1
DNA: TGTGCCAGCTCCCCGGACAGGAACATCTATGGCTACACCTTC
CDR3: CASSPDRNIYGYTF

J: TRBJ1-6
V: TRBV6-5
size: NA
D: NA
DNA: TGTGCCAGCACCTCAGGAGACGCACCCCTCCACTTT
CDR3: CASTSGDAPLHF

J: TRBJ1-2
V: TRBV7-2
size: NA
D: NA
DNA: TGTGCCAGCAGCCTCGAACTACAGGCCAACTATGGCTACACCTTC
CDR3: CASSLELQANYGYTF

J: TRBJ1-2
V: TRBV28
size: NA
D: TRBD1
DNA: TGTGCCAGCAGTTTAGAGGGACAGGGATCTGGCTACACCTTC
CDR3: CASSLEGQGSGYTF

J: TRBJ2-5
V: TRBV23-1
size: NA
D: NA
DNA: TGCGCCAGCAGTCAATCCCGGGGATTTGGAGAGACCCAGTACTTC
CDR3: CASSQSRGFGETQYF

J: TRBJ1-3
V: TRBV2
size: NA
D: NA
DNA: TGTGCCAGCAGGACGGATGGAAACACCATATATTTT
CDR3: CASRTDGNTIYF

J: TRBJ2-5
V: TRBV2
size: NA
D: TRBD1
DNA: TGTGCCAGCAGCCCGCAGGGACAGAACCAAGAGACCCAGTACTTC
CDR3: CASSPQGQNQETQYF

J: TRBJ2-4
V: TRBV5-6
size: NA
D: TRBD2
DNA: TGTGCCAGCAGCGATACGGGGGGAACGAACATTCAGTACTTC
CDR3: CASSDTGGTNIQYF

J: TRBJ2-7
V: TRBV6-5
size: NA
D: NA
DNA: TGTGCCAGCAGTTACGACAGGGAGGCCTACGAGCAGTACTTC
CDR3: CASSYDREAYEQYF

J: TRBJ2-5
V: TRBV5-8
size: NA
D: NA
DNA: TGTGCCAGCAGCCAAACCGGGAAGTTGGTTGGGGAGACCCAGTACTTC
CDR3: CASSQTGKLVGETQYF

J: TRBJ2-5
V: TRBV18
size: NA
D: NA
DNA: TGTGCCAGCTCACCAATAGGGAAAGAGACCCAGTACTTC
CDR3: CASSPIGKETQYF

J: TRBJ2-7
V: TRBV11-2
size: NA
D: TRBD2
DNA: TGTGCCAGCAGCTTCACTAGCGGGAGGGCCGGAGCGAGTTACGAGCAGTACTTC
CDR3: CASSFTSGRAGASYEQYF

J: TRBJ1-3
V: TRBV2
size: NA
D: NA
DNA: TGTGCCAGCAGGGGGCCTGGAAACACCATATATTTT
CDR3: CASRGPGNTIYF

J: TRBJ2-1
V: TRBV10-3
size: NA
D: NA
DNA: TGTGCCATCAGTGAGTCGACAGCCTACAATGAGCAGTTCTTC
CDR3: CAISESTAYNEQFF

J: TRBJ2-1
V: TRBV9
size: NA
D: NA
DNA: TGTGCCAGCAGCGTAGGGATTGGGGACAATGAGCAGTTCTTC
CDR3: CASSVGIGDNEQFF

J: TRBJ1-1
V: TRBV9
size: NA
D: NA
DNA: TGTGCCAGCAGCGTCAGTGGACGGCTGAACACTGAAGCTTTCTTT
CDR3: CASSVSGRLNTEAFF

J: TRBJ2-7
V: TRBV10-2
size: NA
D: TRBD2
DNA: TGCGCCAGTAAGGTTATAGGGTCTAGCGGGGTCCCGAGCTCCTACGAGCAGTACTTC
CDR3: CASKVIGSSGVPSSYEQYF

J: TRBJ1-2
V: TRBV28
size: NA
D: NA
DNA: TGTGCCACCGTCCCTATAACCTACTATGGCTACACCTTC
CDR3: CATVPITYYGYTF

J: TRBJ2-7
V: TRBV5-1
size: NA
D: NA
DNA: TGCGCCAGCAGCCCCGCCCCCCGGGAGGAGCAGTACTTC
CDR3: CASSPAPREEQYF

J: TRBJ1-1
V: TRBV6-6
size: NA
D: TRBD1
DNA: TGTGCCAGCAGTTACTCCGGGACAGCGTCGGGTTTCTTT
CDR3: CASSYSGTASGFF

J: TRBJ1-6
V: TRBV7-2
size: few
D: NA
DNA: TGTGCCAGCAGCTTAACGGTCGTTTCACCCCTCCACTTT
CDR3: CASSLTVVSPLHF

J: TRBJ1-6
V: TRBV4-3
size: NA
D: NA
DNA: TGCGCCAGCAGCCAAGAAACTTGGGGAACACCCCTCCACTTT
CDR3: CASSQETWGTPLHF

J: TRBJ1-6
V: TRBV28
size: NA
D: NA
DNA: TGTGCCAGCGCCGGGCCTAATTTAAGCAGTAATTCACCCCTCCACTTT
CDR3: CASAGPNLSSNSPLHF

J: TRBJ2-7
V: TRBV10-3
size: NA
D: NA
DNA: TGTGCCATCAGTGAGGGGGAAGGCTCCTACGAGCAGTACTTC
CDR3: CAISEGEGSYEQYF

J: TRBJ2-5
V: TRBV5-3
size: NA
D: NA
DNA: TGTGCCAGAAGCGTAGGGGTCCCCCCGGAGACCCAGTACTTC
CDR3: CARSVGVPPETQYF

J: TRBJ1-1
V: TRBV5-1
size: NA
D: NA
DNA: TGCGCCAGCAGCCCCCAGGGTTCCACTGAAGCTTTCTTT
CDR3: CASSPQGSTEAFF

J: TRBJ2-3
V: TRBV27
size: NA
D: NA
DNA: TGTGCCAGCAGTGCCGGGACAGATACGCAGTATTTT
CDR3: CASSAGTDTQYF

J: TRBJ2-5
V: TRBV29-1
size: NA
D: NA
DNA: TGCAGCGTTTCCCCCGCCCCAGAGACCCAGTACTTC
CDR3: CSVSPAPETQYF

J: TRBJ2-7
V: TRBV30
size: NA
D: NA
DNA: TGTGCCTGGAGTGCCGGGACCCAATACTACGAGCAGTACTTC
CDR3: CAWSAGTQYYEQYF

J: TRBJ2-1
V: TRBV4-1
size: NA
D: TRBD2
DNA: TGCGCCAGCAGCCCCCCCCCGGGGCTAGCGGGGGCGAATGAGCAGTTCTTC
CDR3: CASSPPPGLAGANEQFF

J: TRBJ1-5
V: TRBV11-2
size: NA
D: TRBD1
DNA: TGTGCCAGCAGCCCTGGACAGGGAGGCAATCAGCCCCAGCATTTT
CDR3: CASSPGQGGNQPQHF

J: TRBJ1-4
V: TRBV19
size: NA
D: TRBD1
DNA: TGTGCCAGCACTGGGACAGGGGGCGCGTTTAACGAAAAACTGTTTTTT
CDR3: CASTGTGGAFNEKLFF

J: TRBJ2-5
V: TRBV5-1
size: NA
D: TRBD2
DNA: TGCGCCAGCAGAGAACTAGCGGCCCAGGAGACCCAGTACTTC
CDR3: CASRELAAQETQYF

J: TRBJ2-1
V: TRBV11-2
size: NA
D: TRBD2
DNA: TGTGCCAGCAGCTCTTTCGCGGGAGGGAACTACAATGAGCAGTTCTTC
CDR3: CASSSFAGGNYNEQFF

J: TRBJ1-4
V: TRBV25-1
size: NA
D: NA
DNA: TGTGCCAGCAGTGAATTAAATGAAAAACTGTTTTTT
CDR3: CASSELNEKLFF

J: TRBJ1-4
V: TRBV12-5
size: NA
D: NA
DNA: TGTGCTAGTGGTTTGATAAAAGACAGCGTAAATGAAAAACTGTTTTTT
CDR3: CASGLIKDSVNEKLFF

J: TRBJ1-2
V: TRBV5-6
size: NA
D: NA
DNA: TGTGCCAGCAGCTTGGTTAGCTATGGCTACACCTTC
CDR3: CASSLVSYGYTF

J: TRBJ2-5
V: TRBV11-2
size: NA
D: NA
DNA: TGTGCCAGCAGCCCCCGCGGGGCGGAGCAAGAGACCCAGTACTTC
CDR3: CASSPRGAEQETQYF

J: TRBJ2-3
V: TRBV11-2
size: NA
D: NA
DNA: TGTGCCAGCAGCTTAGTAAGGAGTTCCCCTACAGATACGCAGTATTTT
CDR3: CASSLVRSSPTDTQYF

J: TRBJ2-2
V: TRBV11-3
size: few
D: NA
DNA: TGTGCCAGCAGCTTAAACACCGGGGAGCTGTTTTTT
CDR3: CASSLNTGELFF

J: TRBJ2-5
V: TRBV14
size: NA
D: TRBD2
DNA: TGTGCCAGCAGCCAATTGTCGGGAGGGCAAGAGACCCAGTACTTC
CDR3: CASSQLSGGQETQYF

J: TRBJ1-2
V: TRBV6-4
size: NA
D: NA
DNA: TGTGCCAGCAGCCACACGCCTAACTATGGCTACACCTTC
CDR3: CASSHTPNYGYTF

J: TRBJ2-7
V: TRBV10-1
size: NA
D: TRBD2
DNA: TGCGCCAAGACCCTAGCGGAAGCCTACGAGCAGTACTTC
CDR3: CAKTLAEAYEQYF

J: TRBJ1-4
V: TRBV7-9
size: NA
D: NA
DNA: TGTGCCAGCAGCTTCACAGGGAGCGGAACTAATGAAAAACTGTTTTTT
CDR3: CASSFTGSGTNEKLFF

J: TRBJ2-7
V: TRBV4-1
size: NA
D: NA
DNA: TGCGCCAGCAGCCTCGAGATATCACCCTACGAGCAGTACTTC
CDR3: CASSLEISPYEQYF

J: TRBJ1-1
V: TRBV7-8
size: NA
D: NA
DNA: TGTGCCAGCAGTCGAGAGGGCCACGGAGGGGCTTTCTTT
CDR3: CASSREGHGGAFF

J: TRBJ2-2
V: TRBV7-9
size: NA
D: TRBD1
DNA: TGTGCCAGCAGCTCCGACAGGGCCGGGGAGCTGTTTTTT
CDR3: CASSSDRAGELFF

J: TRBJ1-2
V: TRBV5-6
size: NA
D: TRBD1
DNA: TGTGCCAGCAGCCGACGGGACAGGGGCTATGGCTACACCTTC
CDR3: CASSRRDRGYGYTF

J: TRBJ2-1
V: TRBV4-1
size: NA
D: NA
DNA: TGCGCCAGCAGTCCTACCGGGACAATTAACGACAATGAGCAGTTCTTC
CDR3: CASSPTGTINDNEQFF

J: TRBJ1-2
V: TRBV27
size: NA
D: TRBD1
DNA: TGTGCCAGCAGTTTATCGCCCCAGGGGGGGAGGAATGGCTACACCTTC
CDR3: CASSLSPQGGRNGYTF

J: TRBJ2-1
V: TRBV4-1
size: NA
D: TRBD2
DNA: TGCGCCAGCAGCCAACCCTCTAGCGGCGCCTACAATGAGCAGTTCTTC
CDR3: CASSQPSSGAYNEQFF

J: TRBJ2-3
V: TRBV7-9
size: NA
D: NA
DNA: TGTGCCAGCAGCGATATGGGCTCAACCACAGATACGCAGTATTTT
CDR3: CASSDMGSTTDTQYF